This entry describes one T cell receptor beta chain. The record originates from a study of tumor-infiltrating lymphocytes in localized non-small cell lung cancer. Produced via immunoSEQ multiplex PCR; TCRdb's table is partial and in-frame only. The sample holds some 22,000 clones, 70% to 80% seen once. V lost 1 base, J lost 9 bases, and 19 bases lay in between. Germline-derived CDR1 and CDR2 are GTSNPN and SVGIG (reference sequence). This CDR3 has 14 amino acids. Sequencing was done on a sample of lung tumor tissue. V gene TRBV30 combines with J gene TRBJ2-7, with D hard to call. The clonotype originates from a human donor with non-small cell lung cancer. The DNA of the CDR3 is TGTGCCTGGAGTGCCCCTCCGGGTGATTTTGGGCAGTACTTC. This encodes CAWSAPPGDFGQYF.